A single T cell receptor beta chain is shown here with its context. Its antigen is as yet unknown. This record belongs to a study of cytomegalovirus exposure and HLA in healthy donors. Both 60 Vbeta primers and 13 Jbeta primers went into the PCR. Some clones are missing from TCRdb's copy, which holds only in-frame ones; the method was immunoSEQ multiplex PCR. The sample lists a few hundred thousand clones, under 80% occurring once. Overall study results and limits: An apparent linkage of common viral pathogens to several of the most significant clusters emerged in a later analysis.

The V gene's germline CDR1 is LNHNV and CDR2 YYDKDF (reference sequence). Trimming took 0 bases from V and 9 from J, leaving 18 bases between them. This CDR3 is 17 amino acids long. This clonotype was obtained from a female donor in good health and CMV-seronegative. The sample comprised PBMCs. The chain uses TRBV15 and TRBJ1-6, with D perhaps matching TRBD1 (5 bases). This CDR3 reads CATSRDLGGSPRSPLHF. Here the CDR3 DNA reads TGTGCCACCAGCAGAGATCTCGGGGGTTCGCCACGTTCACCCCTCCACTTT.